This T cell receptor (beta chain) comes out of a study of graft-versus-host responses after intestinal transplantation. Study at large: Transplant types were multivisceral, liver-intestinal, or isolated intestinal. Following induction with anti-thymocyte globulin, all recipients were given tacrolimus and steroids for around three years.

Study-wide results and limits: GvH clones were found in recipient marrow; some appeared first in ileum or blood.

In regard to this clone: What it binds is unknown.

Each post-transplant bone marrow sample was taken from the posterior iliac crest or from another site. Here immunoSEQ multiplex PCR was the method, and the copy in TCRdb shows in-frame clones only, minus some. The data contain around 71,000 clones, 80% to 95% of them singletons. In germline, CDR1 is SGHRS, CDR2 YFSETQ. The V gene lost 0 bases and the J gene lost 8 bases, with 11 bases spanning the gap. The CDR3 is 14 amino acids. This specimen consisted of bone marrow, obtained almost 750 days after intestinal transplantation. The clonotype comes from a human patient who received an intestinal transplant, so some T cells may come from the graft donor. The rearrangement uses TRBV5-1 and TRBJ1-4; no reliable D call. The chain's CDR3 is CASSLGVGEEKLFF. CDR3 bases: TGCGCCAGCAGCTTGGGTGTAGGAGAAGAAAAACTGTTTTTT.